One sample yielded the 9 T cell receptor beta chains listed below, sequenced in a study of blood T cell repertoires in COVID-19. Repertoires were generated with immunoSEQ multiplex PCR, while TCRdb's copy carries only in-frame clones and drops some. The table includes some 200,000 clones, approximately 85% detected once. Sequencing was carried out using peripheral blood. Receptors were obtained from a woman at least 80 years old with acute or convalescent COVID-19.

This chain links TRBV20-1 with TRBJ2-3; D call uncertain. V was pared by 5 bases and J by 5 bases, with 8 bases between. Germline CDR1 DFQATT, CDR2 SNEGSKA (reference sequence). This CDR3 has 11 amino acids. CDR3 sequence: CSAPRVDTQYF. CDR3 nucleotides: TGCAGTGCTCCTCGTGTAGATACGCAGTATTTT.

This chain connects TRBV9 to TRBJ2-1, with 9 bases identical to TRBD2. The CDR3 is 16 amino acids. V shed 10 bases, J shed 7 bases, and the junction held 18 bases outside the gene matches. The germline V gene has CDR1 SGDLS and CDR2 YYNGEE. The CDR3 DNA is TGTGCCGGCAACAACCCGACTAGCGGAGAAGGTAATGAGCAGTTCTTC. As protein: CAGNNPTSGEGNEQFF.

This clone has only one observation. The chain is built from TRBV10-3 and TRBJ2-3; D is unclear. The CDR3 runs 13 residues. V was pared by 2 bases and J by 6 bases, with 9 bases between. Germline loops: CDR1 ENHRY, CDR2 SYGVKD. The CDR3 protein is CAISEAPQDTQYF. CDR3 DNA sequence: TGTGCCATCAGTGAGGCCCCTCAGGATACGCAGTATTTT.

This chain uses TRBV19 with TRBJ1-4, with a tentative D call TRBD1 (5 bases). The germline CDR1 and CDR2 sequences are LNHDA and SQIVND (reference sequence). V lost 4 bases, J lost 5 bases, and 8 bases lay in between. CDR3 length: 13 residues. CDR3 sequence reads: CASSTRQNEKLFF. The CDR3 DNA sequence: TGTGCCAGTAGTACCCGACAGAATGAAAAACTGTTTTTT.

This rearrangement joins TRBV19 to TRBJ2-4; 7 nucleotides match TRBD2. The CDR3 has 14 residues. Germline V lookup: CDR1 LNHDA, CDR2 SQIVND (reference sequence). J was trimmed by 9 bases and V by 1 base; bases with no gene match: 6. The CDR3 sequence: CASSIGGDYAIQYF. The CDR3 region has the DNA TGTGCCAGTAGTATAGGGGGGGACTATGCCATTCAGTACTTC.

The chain is built from TRBV5-1 and TRBJ2-7; TRBD2 agrees at 9 bases. Per the germline V gene, CDR1 is SGHRS and CDR2 is YFSETQ. The CDR3 length is 15 residues. Trimming took 1 base from V and 7 from J; bases not matched to a gene: 9. The CDR3 loop reads CASSLSLAGPREQYF. The CDR3 nucleotides read TGCGCCAGCAGCTTGTCGCTAGCGGGGCCTAGGGAGCAGTACTTC.

CDR3 bases: TGTGCCAGCAGTTACTCGACAGGGGACTATGGCTACACCTTC. It codes for CASSYSTGDYGYTF. J is TRBJ1-2 and V is TRBV6-5, with TRBD1 identical over 8 bases. The CDR3 runs 14 residues. Germline V gives CDR1 MNHEY, CDR2 SVGAGI. Trimming took 0 bases from V and 3 from J; bases not matched to a gene: 0.

The DNA for the CDR3 is TGTGCCAGCAGCTTAGTACGGGGCACCGGGGAGCTGTTTTTT. As protein: CASSLVRGTGELFF. J is TRBJ2-2 and V is TRBV11-2, with D perhaps TRBD2 (5 bases). Germline CDR1 reads SGHAT; CDR2 reads FQNNGV. The CDR3 totals 14 residues. V dropped 1 base and J dropped 4 bases, with 7 bases sitting between them.

Only a few counts were recorded for this clone. This rearrangement joins TRBV7-8 to TRBJ2-5; a possible D gene is TRBD2 (5 bases). V lost 7 bases to trimming and J lost 2 bases, with 14 bases between them. This CDR3 has 14 residues. CDR1 is SGHVS, CDR2 FQNEAQ, per germline. The CDR3 here is CASTPGGLQETQYF. The CDR3 bases are TGTGCCAGCACCCCAGGAGGCCTACAAGAGACCCAGTACTTC.